The T cell receptor (beta chain) described here comes from a study of cytomegalovirus exposure and HLA in healthy donors. This clone has a single count. Its antigen is still unknown. The PCR made use of 60 Vbeta and 13 Jbeta primers. The table came from immunoSEQ multiplex PCR; TCRdb's copy has only in-frame clones and leaves some out. The sample includes 73,000 or so clones, 75% to 90% of them seen just once. The CDR3 loop spans 22 amino acids. General study points: Most observed TCR sequences were rare, whereas some public TCRs were detected in many donors. In a later analysis, TCR beta V- and J-gene trimming was associated with a missense DCLRE1C variant. In vitro data verified a few CMV-associated chains as specific for CMV antigens.

The sequence was collected from a human donor in good health. This chain uses TRBV12-2 with TRBJ2-3; the table calls TRBD2, which could not be checked here. TRBV12-2 represents a pseudogene. Sequenced input: PBMCs. The CDR3 coding sequence is TGTGCAAGTCGCTTAGGGGCAACCGGGGGGCTAAGGAGGTCTAGCGGCCCAGATACGCAGTATTTT. Translated, it gives CASRLGATGGLRRSSGPDTQYF.